The source of this T cell receptor (beta chain) is a study of cytomegalovirus exposure and HLA in healthy donors. Germline values: CDR1 MGHDK, CDR2 SYGVNS. This CDR3 is 16 amino acids long. Germline trimming cut 3 bases from V and 2 bases from J; bases unmatched to any gene: 5. The PCR used 60 Vbeta and 13 Jbeta primers. Method: immunoSEQ multiplex PCR; TCRdb's copy keeps in-frame clones and lacks some. The data show some 110,000 clones, roughly 80% seen once. The V call is TRBV25-1, the J call TRBJ1-3, with 9 nucleotides matching TRBD1. The material sequenced was PBMCs. This sequence originates from a man aged 25 to 40 in good health and CMV-seropositive. The CDR3 DNA follows: TGTGCCAGCAGTGATCATACAGGGGGCCCTGGAAACACCATATATTTT. Encoded protein: CASSDHTGGPGNTIYF.